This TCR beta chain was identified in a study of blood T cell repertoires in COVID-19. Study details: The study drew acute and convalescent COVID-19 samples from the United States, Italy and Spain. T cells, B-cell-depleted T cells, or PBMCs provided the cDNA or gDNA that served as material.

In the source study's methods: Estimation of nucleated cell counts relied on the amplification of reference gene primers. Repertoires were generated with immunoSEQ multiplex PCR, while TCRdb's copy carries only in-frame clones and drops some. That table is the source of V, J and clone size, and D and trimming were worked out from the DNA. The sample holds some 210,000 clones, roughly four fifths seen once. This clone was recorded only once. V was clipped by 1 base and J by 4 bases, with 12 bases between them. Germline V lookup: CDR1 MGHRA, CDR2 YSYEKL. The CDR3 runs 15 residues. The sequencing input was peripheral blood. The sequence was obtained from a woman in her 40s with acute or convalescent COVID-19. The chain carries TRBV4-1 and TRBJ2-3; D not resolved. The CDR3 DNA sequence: TGCGCCAGCAGCCAAGTACAGTCCCCCGCAGATACGCAGTATTTT. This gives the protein CASSQVQSPADTQYF.